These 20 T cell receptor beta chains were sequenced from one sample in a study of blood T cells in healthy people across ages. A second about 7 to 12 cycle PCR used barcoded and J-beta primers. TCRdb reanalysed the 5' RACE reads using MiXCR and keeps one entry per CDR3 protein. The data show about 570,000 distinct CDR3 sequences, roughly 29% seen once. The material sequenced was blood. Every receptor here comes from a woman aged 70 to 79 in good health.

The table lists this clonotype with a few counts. CDR3 in amino acids: CASTQRGQVLNTGELFF. In DNA, the CDR3 is TGTGCCAGCACCCAGAGGGGACAGGTATTGAACACCGGGGAGCTGTTTTTT. The chain carries TRBV12-3 or TRBV12-4 and TRBJ2-2; TRBD1 matches 8 bases. The CDR3 extends over 17 amino acids. The V and J ends lost 7 bases and 1 base, in that order; junction bases with no gene match: 11.

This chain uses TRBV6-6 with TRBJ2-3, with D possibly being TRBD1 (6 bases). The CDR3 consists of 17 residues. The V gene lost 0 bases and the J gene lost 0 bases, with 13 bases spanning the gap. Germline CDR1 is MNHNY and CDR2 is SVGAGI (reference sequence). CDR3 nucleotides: TGTGCCAGCAGTTACTCGTCCAGGGGATTTAGCACAGATACGCAGTATTTT. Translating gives CASSYSSRGFSTDTQYF.

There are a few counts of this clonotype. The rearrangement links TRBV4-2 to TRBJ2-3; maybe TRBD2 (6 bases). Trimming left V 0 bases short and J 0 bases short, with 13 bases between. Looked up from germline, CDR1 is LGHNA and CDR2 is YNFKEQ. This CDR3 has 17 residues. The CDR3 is CASSQDRRGGSTDTQYF. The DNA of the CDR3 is TGTGCCAGCAGCCAAGATCGGCGGGGCGGCAGCACAGATACGCAGTATTTT.

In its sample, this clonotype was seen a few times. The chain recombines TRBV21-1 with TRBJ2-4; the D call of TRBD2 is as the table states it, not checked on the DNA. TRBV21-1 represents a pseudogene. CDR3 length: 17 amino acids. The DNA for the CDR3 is TGTGCCAGCCCCCAGGGACTAGCGGGGGGGGGAGGAAACATTCAGTACTTC. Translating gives CASPQGLAGGGGNIQYF.

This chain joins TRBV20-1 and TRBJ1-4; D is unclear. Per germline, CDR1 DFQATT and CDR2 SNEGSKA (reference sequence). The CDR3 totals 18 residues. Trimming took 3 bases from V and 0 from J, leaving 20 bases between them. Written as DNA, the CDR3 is TGCAGTGCTAGCGGGGTTTGGTCCCGGGTCTCAACTAATGAAAAACTGTTTTTT. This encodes CSASGVWSRVSTNEKLFF.

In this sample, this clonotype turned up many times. In DNA, the CDR3 is TGCGCCAGCAGCCAAGCTGTGAGAGATACGCAGTATTTT. Its translation is CASSQAVRDTQYF. V usage is TRBV4-1 and J usage is TRBJ2-3; D gene ambiguous. From germline, CDR1 is MGHRA and CDR2 YSYEKL. This CDR3 spans 13 amino acids. V shed 1 base and J shed 5 bases, with 7 bases lying between them.

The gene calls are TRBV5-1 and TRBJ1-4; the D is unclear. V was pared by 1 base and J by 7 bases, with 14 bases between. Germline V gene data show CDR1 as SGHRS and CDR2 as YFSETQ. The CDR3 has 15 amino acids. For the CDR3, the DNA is TGCGCCAGCAGCTTGAGCCATGGGAAAACTGAAAAACTGTTTTTT. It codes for CASSLSHGKTEKLFF.

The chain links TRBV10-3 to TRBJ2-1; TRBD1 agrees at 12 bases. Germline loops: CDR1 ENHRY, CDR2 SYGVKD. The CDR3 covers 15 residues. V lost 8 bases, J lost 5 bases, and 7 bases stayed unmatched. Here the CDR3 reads CAIGPGQGANNEQFF. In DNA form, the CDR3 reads TGTGCCATCGGTCCGGGACAGGGGGCGAACAATGAGCAGTTCTTC.

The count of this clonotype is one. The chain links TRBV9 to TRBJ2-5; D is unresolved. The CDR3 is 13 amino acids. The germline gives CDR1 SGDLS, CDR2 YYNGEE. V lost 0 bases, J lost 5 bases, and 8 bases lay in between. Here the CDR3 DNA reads TGTGCCAGCAGCGTAGGCCAGTTGGAGACCCAGTACTTC. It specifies CASSVGQLETQYF.

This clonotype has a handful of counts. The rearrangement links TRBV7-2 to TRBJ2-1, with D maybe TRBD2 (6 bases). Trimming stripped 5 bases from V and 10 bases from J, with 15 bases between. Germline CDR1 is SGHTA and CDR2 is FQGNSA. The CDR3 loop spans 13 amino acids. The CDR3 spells CASSPGTRGEQFF. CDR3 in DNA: TGTGCCAGCAGCCCCGGGACCCGGGGGGAGCAGTTCTTC.

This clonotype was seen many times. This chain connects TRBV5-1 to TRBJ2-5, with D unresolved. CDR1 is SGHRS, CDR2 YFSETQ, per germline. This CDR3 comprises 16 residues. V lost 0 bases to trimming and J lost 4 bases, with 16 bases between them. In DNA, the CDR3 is TGCGCCAGCAGCTTGGCCGGGTTTGGTTTGGCAGAGACCCAGTACTTC. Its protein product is CASSLAGFGLAETQYF.

CDR3 protein: CATSSGRWDNEQFF. The DNA for the CDR3 is TGTGCCACCAGCTCAGGGAGGTGGGACAATGAGCAGTTCTTC. The chain links TRBV15 to TRBJ2-7; tentatively, D is TRBD2 (6 bases). The DNA end is a closer match to TRBJ2-1, so the J assignment may be wrong. The CDR3 totals 14 residues. From germline, CDR1 is LNHNV and CDR2 YYDKDF (reference sequence).

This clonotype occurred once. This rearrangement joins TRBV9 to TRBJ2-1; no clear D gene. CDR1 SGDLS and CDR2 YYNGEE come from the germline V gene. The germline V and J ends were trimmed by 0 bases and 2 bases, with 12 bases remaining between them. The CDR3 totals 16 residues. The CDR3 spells CASSVVPARAYNEQFF. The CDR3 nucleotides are TGTGCCAGCAGCGTAGTCCCGGCCCGGGCCTACAATGAGCAGTTCTTC.

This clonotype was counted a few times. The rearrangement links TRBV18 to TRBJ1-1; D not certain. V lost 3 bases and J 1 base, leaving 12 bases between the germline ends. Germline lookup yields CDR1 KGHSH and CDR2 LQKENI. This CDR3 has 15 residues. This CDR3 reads CASSPQHPRNTEAFF. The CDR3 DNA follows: TGTGCCAGCTCACCCCAGCACCCGAGGAACACTGAAGCTTTCTTT.

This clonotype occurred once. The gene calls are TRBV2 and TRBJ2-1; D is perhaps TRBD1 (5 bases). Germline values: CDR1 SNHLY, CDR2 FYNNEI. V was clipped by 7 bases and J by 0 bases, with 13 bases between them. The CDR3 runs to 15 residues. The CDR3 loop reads CASTLGHSSYNEQFF. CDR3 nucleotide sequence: TGTGCCAGCACCTTAGGACACAGCTCCTACAATGAGCAGTTCTTC.

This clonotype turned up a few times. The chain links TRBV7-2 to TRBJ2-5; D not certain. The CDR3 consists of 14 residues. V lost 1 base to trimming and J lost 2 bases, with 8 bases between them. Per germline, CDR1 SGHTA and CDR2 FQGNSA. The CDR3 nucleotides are TGTGCCAGCAGCTTAGTGGGTAAACAAGAGACCCAGTACTTC. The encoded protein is CASSLVGKQETQYF.

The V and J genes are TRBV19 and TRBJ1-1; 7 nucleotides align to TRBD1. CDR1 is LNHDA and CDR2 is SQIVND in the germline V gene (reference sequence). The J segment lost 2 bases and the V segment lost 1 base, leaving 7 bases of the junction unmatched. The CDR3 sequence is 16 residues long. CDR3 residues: CASSIGRDRLNTEAFF. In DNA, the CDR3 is TGTGCCAGTAGTATAGGTCGGGACAGACTAAACACTGAAGCTTTCTTT.

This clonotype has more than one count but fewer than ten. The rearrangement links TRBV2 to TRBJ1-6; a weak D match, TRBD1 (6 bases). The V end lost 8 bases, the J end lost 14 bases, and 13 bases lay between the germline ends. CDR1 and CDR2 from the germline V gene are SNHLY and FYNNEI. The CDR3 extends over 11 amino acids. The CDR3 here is CASLRGVTLHF. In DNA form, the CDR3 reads TGTGCCAGCCTTAGGGGGGTTACCCTCCACTTT.

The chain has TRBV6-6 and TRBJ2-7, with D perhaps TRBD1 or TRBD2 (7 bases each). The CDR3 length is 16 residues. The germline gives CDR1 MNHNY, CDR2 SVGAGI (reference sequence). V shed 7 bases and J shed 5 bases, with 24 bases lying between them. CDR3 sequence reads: CASNPGQLLARNEQYF. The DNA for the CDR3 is TGTGCCAGCAATCCGGGACAGTTACTAGCGAGGAACGAGCAGTACTTC.

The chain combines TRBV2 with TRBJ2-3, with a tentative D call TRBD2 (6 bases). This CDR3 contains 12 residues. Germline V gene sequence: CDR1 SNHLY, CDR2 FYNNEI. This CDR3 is CAPGGVEDTQYF. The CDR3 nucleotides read TGTGCTCCCGGCGGGGTTGAAGATACGCAGTATTTT.